This T cell receptor (beta chain) derives from a study of T cells in Graves' hyperthyroidism and ophthalmopathy. V was pared by 6 bases and J by 1 base, with 9 bases between. The CDR3 is 12 amino acids. Per the germline V gene, CDR1 is SQVTM and CDR2 is ANQGSEA. Researchers took RNA transcripts and amplified the TCR beta CDR3 regions from them. When the TCR CDR3 underwent first-round RT-PCR, the HTBI primer set was used. Each CDR3 protein is one row after TCRdb ran MiXCR on the multiplex PCR reads. Altogether nearly 750,000 distinct CDR3 sequences are present, approximately 36% being singletons, with the ten largest covering less than 40%. Exclusion of a patient resulted from uncontrolled infection, other autoimmune disease, pregnancy or lactation.

J is TRBJ1-1 and V is TRBV29-1; no clear D. Sequenced sample: blood. This TCR was sampled from a woman aged 40 to 50 with Graves' hyperthyroidism. CDR3 bases: TGCAGCGTCGCGTGGGCGAACACTGAAGCTTTCTTT. Its translation is CSVAWANTEAFF.